A single sample gave rise to the 17 T cell receptor beta chains below, sequenced in a study of shared clonotypes between healthy human individuals. Some clones are missing from TCRdb's copy, which holds only in-frame ones; the method was immunoSEQ multiplex PCR. The data show 470,000 or so clones, approximately 80% seen once. Source material: PBMCs. These receptor sequences come from a woman aged 40 to 50 in good health. Some clones in this sample may be carry-over from other donors' samples.

V usage is TRBV10-1 and J usage is TRBJ2-1, with TRBD2 identical over 8 bases. The CDR3 runs 17 residues. Germline V gene lookup returns CDR1 WNHNN and CDR2 SYGVQD (reference sequence). V was pared by 8 bases and J by 3 bases, with 15 bases of the junction left unmatched. In DNA form, the CDR3 reads TGCGCCAGCCCTACCTCCGAAGCGGGAGTTAGCTACAATGAGCAGTTCTTC. It codes for CASPTSEAGVSYNEQFF.

Written as DNA, the CDR3 is TGTGCCAGCAGCTTATATTGGAATCAGCCCCAGCATTTT. This translates into CASSLYWNQPQHF. The rearrangement joins TRBV7-9 to TRBJ1-5; D gene ambiguous. CDR3 length: 13 residues. CDR1 is SEHNR, CDR2 FQNEAQ, per germline (reference sequence). The V end lost 2 bases, the J end lost 4 bases, and 6 bases lay between the germline ends.

The V call is TRBV4-1, the J call TRBJ2-1; 10 bases fit TRBD2. The V segment lost 4 bases and the J segment 5 bases; nucleotides outside the gene matches: 11. Per germline, CDR1 MGHRA and CDR2 YSYEKL. The CDR3 covers 17 residues. The CDR3 reads CASSRGIAGGPHNEQFF. In DNA form, the CDR3 reads TGCGCCAGCAGCCGTGGGATAGCGGGAGGTCCACACAATGAGCAGTTCTTC.

This chain joins TRBV2 and TRBJ2-5; TRBD2 aligns across 9 bases. Germline-derived CDR1 and CDR2 are SNHLY and FYNNEI. The CDR3 covers 17 residues. Trimming took 6 bases from V and 5 from J; bases not matched to a gene: 16. In nucleotides, the CDR3 is TGTGCCAGCAGCCTGGCCTTGGGCGGGAGGGTAGGCGAGACCCAGTACTTC. The encoded protein is CASSLALGGRVGETQYF.

As concerns this clone: The junction departs from germline at one end; a sequencing error may be responsible. The CDR3 region has the DNA TGTGCCAGCAGCGAGCAGGGGAGGTCAGATATGCAGTATTTT. Protein sequence: CASSEQGRSDMQYF. This sequence joins TRBV7-2 and TRBJ2-3; the D gene could be TRBD1 or TRBD2 (6 bases each). Germline V CDR1 and CDR2: SGHTA, FQGNSA. The length of the CDR3 is 14 residues. Using reference TRBV7-2 and TRBJ2-3 for the parts outside the CDR3, the full variable domain is GAGVSQSPSNKVTEKGKDVELRCDPISGHTALYWYRQSLGQGLEFLIYFQGNSAPDKSGLPSDRFSAERTGGSVSTLTIQRTQQEDSAVYLCASSEQGRSDMQYFGPGTRLTVL.

In this sample, this clone turned up a few times. This CDR3 is also generated by other DNA sequences in the sample. This chain links TRBV7-3 with TRBJ2-5; TRBD1 aligns across 8 bases. This CDR3 contains 13 residues. CDR1 SGHTA and CDR2 FQGTGA come from the germline V gene. The trim removed 5 bases at V and 4 bases at J, leaving 3 bases unmatched. CDR3 sequence (DNA): TGTGCCAGCAGCCGCGGACAGGGAGAGACCCAGTACTTC. Its protein is CASSRGQGETQYF.

The chain recombines TRBV29-1 with TRBJ2-1, with D uncertain. The CDR3 runs 11 residues. Germline V gives CDR1 SQVTM, CDR2 ANQGSEA. Trimming removed 3 bases at V and 8 bases at J, with 8 bases between. This CDR3 is CSVDSAHEQFF. As DNA, the CDR3 is TGCAGCGTTGATTCGGCCCATGAGCAGTTCTTC.

In this sample, this clone turned up a few times. The chain links TRBV19 to TRBJ1-5; D might be TRBD1 (5 bases). The V and J ends lost 5 bases and 5 bases respectively, with 16 bases between them. There are 15 residues in the CDR3. Germline V gives CDR1 LNHDA, CDR2 SQIVND (reference sequence). CDR3 DNA: TGTGCCAGTAGTCCGGGGACCAGAGTCGATCAGCCCCAGCATTTT. It translates to CASSPGTRVDQPQHF.

This chain connects TRBV15 to TRBJ2-7; D possibly corresponds to TRBD1 (6 bases). The CDR3 loop spans 14 amino acids. V lost 0 bases and J lost 5, with 11 bases in between. Germline-derived CDR1 and CDR2 are LNHNV and YYDKDF (reference sequence). The CDR3 loop is CATSRDLTGNEQYF. The CDR3 region has the DNA TGTGCCACCAGCAGAGACCTCACAGGGAACGAGCAGTACTTC.

V gene TRBV9 combines with J gene TRBJ2-1; 7 nucleotides agree with TRBD1. The CDR3 totals 13 residues. Unmatched junction bases numbered 7, after V lost 4 bases and J lost 9 bases. Germline CDR1 and CDR2: SGDLS and YYNGEE. The CDR3 sequence is CASSTTTGTEQFF. The CDR3 DNA is TGTGCCAGCAGCACCACGACAGGGACTGAGCAGTTCTTC.

The gene calls are TRBV30 and TRBJ2-4, with 7 bases aligning to TRBD2. This CDR3 is built from 15 residues. Germline V gives CDR1 GTSNPN, CDR2 SVGIG (reference sequence). With 7 bases clipped from V and 8 bases from J, the junction kept 17 bases outside the gene matches. The CDR3 DNA is TGTGCCTCGACGCCTAGCGGCCTCCAGCGGGACATTCAGTACTTC. Amino acids: CASTPSGLQRDIQYF.

The rearrangement uses TRBV7-8 and TRBJ2-2; 9 bases match TRBD1. Germline CDR1 and CDR2: SGHVS and FQNEAQ. Trimming removed 4 bases from V and 4 bases from J; junction bases left unmatched: 4. This CDR3 has 15 amino acids. The CDR3 protein is CASSSKTGGTGELFF. CDR3 DNA: TGTGCCAGCAGCTCCAAGACAGGGGGCACCGGGGAGCTGTTTTTT.

The rearrangement uses TRBV7-2 and TRBJ1-4; D ambiguous. The CDR3 loop spans 13 amino acids. The germline V and J ends were trimmed by 5 bases and 5 bases, with 9 bases remaining between them. Looked up from germline, CDR1 is SGHTA and CDR2 is FQGNSA. The DNA of the CDR3 is TGTGCCAGCAGCCCGACGCGGAATGAAAAACTGTTTTTT. Translating gives CASSPTRNEKLFF.

The chain carries TRBV9 and TRBJ2-1; tentative D call: TRBD1 (5 bases). V lost 0 bases to trimming and J lost 0 bases, with 7 bases between them. Germline values: CDR1 SGDLS, CDR2 YYNGEE. This CDR3 region has 15 residues. The CDR3 spells CASSVDQGSYNEQFF. The CDR3 DNA reads as TGTGCCAGCAGCGTAGACCAGGGCTCCTACAATGAGCAGTTCTTC.

This clone was observed a single time. The rearrangement joins TRBV29-1 to TRBJ2-7; 10 bases align to TRBD1. The V gene's germline CDR1 is SQVTM and CDR2 ANQGSEA. Trimming cost V 6 bases and J 6 bases; bases outside gene matches: 5. The CDR3 runs 12 residues. Here the CDR3 DNA reads TGCAGCGTCGCCGGGACAGGGGCCGAGCAGTACTTC. It encodes CSVAGTGAEQYF.

The table lists this clone with a few counts. The chain couples TRBV30 to TRBJ1-1; the D is unclear. V dropped 3 bases and J dropped 1 base, with 18 bases sitting between them. The CDR3 loop spans 16 amino acids. Germline V gene sequence: CDR1 GTSNPN, CDR2 SVGIG (reference sequence). The CDR3 protein is CAWRIEGGWGNTEAFF. DNA for the CDR3: TGTGCCTGGAGAATTGAAGGTGGGTGGGGGAACACTGAAGCTTTCTTT.

J is TRBJ1-6 and V is TRBV29-1; TRBD1 agrees at 8 bases. This CDR3 comprises 14 residues. The V gene end was trimmed by 7 bases and the J gene end by 8 bases; junction bases not matched to a gene: 10. Germline V gene sequence: CDR1 SQVTM, CDR2 ANQGSEA. CDR3 nucleotide sequence: TGCAGCGCCAAAGGACAGGGCCAAGATTCACCCCTCCACTTT. This sequence encodes CSAKGQGQDSPLHF.